This T cell receptor beta chain was recorded in a study of T-cell reconstitution after alpha-beta-depleted transplantation in children. Findings and limits, study-wide: Surviving thymic progenitors and recipient T cells were the source of high TCRbeta diversity at day 60 in some patients. At the one-year point after transplant, T-cell counts and TCRbeta diversity were found to come mostly from T cells that had been newly produced. Two months or so post-transplant, alpha-beta T cells reportedly derived from several hundred expanded graft clones.

Worth noting for this clonotype: Its antigen is currently unknown.

Per the germline V gene, CDR1 is SGHRS and CDR2 is YFSETQ. Trimming took off 4 bases at V and 5 bases at J, with 10 bases between the two ends. The CDR3 loop spans 13 amino acids. Unique molecular identifiers were used to barcode this TCRbeta library. TCRdb independently ran MiXCR on the PCR reads; one entry per CDR3 protein. The sample records more than 400,000 distinct CDR3 sequences, about an eighth being singletons. V usage is TRBV5-1 and J usage is TRBJ1-5; no reliable D call. Here the sequenced sample was PBMCs, mostly from graft donor cells, taken 180 days after TCRalphabeta/CD19-depleted stem cell transplant. The receptor comes from a female patient younger than 10 who had a stem cell transplant for aplastic anemia, so the T cells may come from the graft donor. In DNA, the CDR3 is TGCGCCAGCAGCCTAGACGGTGATCAGCCCCAGCATTTT. This translates into CASSLDGDQPQHF.